Below are 24 T cell receptor beta chains sequenced from a single sample in a study of blood T cell repertoires in COVID-19. Using immunoSEQ multiplex PCR, the repertoire was profiled, and TCRdb retains in-frame clones only, with some absent. The sample lists tens of thousands of clones, about 82% seen once, with 5.5% to 8.5% in the top ten. Sequences were obtained from peripheral blood. The source of these receptors is a man aged 50 to 59 with active COVID-19.

The V and J genes are TRBV18 and TRBJ1-1; TRBD1 matches at 9 bases. V lost 3 bases to trimming and J lost 4 bases; unmatched junction nucleotides: 3. Germline V gives CDR1 KGHSH, CDR2 LQKENI. CDR3 length equals 14 residues. CDR3 sequence reads: CASSPATGGTEAFF. The CDR3 coding sequence is TGTGCCAGCTCACCGGCGACAGGGGGCACTGAAGCTTTCTTT. The variable domain in full, with the rest retrieved from reference TRBV18 and TRBJ1-1, is NAGVMQNPRHLVRRRGQEARLRCSPMKGHSHVYWYRQLPEEGLKFMVYLQKENIIDESGMPKERFSAEFPKEGPSILRIQQVVRGDSAAYFCASSPATGGTEAFFGQGTRLTVV.

The J gene is TRBJ1-1, the V gene TRBV6-5, with D tentatively TRBD1 (6 bases). V was clipped by 5 bases and J by 1 base, with 11 bases between them. Germline V gene lookup returns CDR1 MNHEY and CDR2 SVGAGI. The CDR3 has 14 residues. CDR3 sequence: CASSQQGGNTEAFF. For the CDR3, the DNA is TGTGCCAGCAGTCAACAGGGTGGGAACACTGAAGCTTTCTTT.

The rearrangement links TRBV2 to TRBJ2-7; possible D gene TRBD1, 6 bases. This CDR3 spans 12 amino acids. V shed 8 bases and J shed 5 bases, with 13 bases lying between them. The germline gives CDR1 SNHLY, CDR2 FYNNEI. For the CDR3, the DNA is TGTGCCAGCTGCCAGGGGTTCGACGAGCAGTACTTC. This gives the protein CASCQGFDEQYF.

CDR3 sequence (DNA): TGTGCCAGCAGCCGCGGGCGGGGGTTTAACTATGGCTACACCTTC. Residues: CASSRGRGFNYGYTF. J is TRBJ1-2 and V is TRBV4-2; D possibly corresponds to TRBD1 (5 bases). Germline-derived CDR1 and CDR2 are LGHNA and YNFKEQ. Trimming left V 4 bases short and J 1 base short, with 13 bases between. The CDR3 totals 15 residues.

V and J are TRBV7-9 and TRBJ1-1, with D perhaps matching TRBD1 (6 bases). Per the germline V gene, CDR1 is SEHNR and CDR2 is FQNEAQ (reference sequence). Deletions cut 5 bases from V and 1 base from J, with 14 bases between. The CDR3 totals 15 residues. The CDR3 region has the DNA TGTGCCAGCAGCCCCACCGGGGGGCAGAACACTGAAGCTTTCTTT. Its protein is CASSPTGGQNTEAFF. Combining the CDR3 with reference TRBV7-9 and TRBJ1-1 gives the whole variable domain DTGVSQNPRHKITKRGQNVTFRCDPISEHNRLYWYRQTLGQGPEFLTYFQNEAQLEKSRLLSDRFSAERPKGSFSTLEIQRTEQGDSAMYLCASSPTGGQNTEAFFGQGTRLTVV.

CDR3 nucleotide sequence: TGTGCCAGTACGACAGAATACACCGGGGAGCTGTTTTTT. Translated: CASTTEYTGELFF. V usage is TRBV19 and J usage is TRBJ2-2, with D perhaps matching TRBD1 (5 bases). The ends were cut back, 7 bases at V and 3 bases at J, with 9 bases in the middle. The CDR3 totals 13 residues. The germline gives CDR1 LNHDA, CDR2 SQIVND (reference sequence).

The chain recombines TRBV5-1 with TRBJ1-1; 9 bases line up with TRBD1. After removal of 4 bases from V and 10 bases from J, the junction contained 11 bases not matched to a gene. The CDR3 covers 14 residues. Germline V gene data show CDR1 as SGHRS and CDR2 as YFSETQ. The CDR3 nucleotides read TGCGCCAGCAGCGGGGGACAGGGAGTCGGTGGAGCTTTCTTT. As protein: CASSGGQGVGGAFF.

J is TRBJ2-3 and V is TRBV7-9, with unresolved D. The V and J ends lost 3 bases and 0 bases respectively, with 4 bases between them. Germline values: CDR1 SEHNR, CDR2 FQNEAQ (reference sequence). This CDR3 comprises 13 residues. The CDR3 protein is CASSFASTDTQYF. CDR3 in DNA: TGTGCCAGCAGCTTTGCGAGCACAGATACGCAGTATTTT.

The chain uses TRBV5-1 and TRBJ2-7; D not resolved. This CDR3 comprises 15 residues. The V end was cut by 0 bases, the J end by 4 bases, with 14 bases between. Germline CDR1 reads SGHRS; CDR2 reads YFSETQ. CDR3 residues: CASSLAGPPSYEQYV. CDR3 sequence (DNA): TGCGCCAGCAGCTTGGCTGGGCCCCCTTCATACGAGCAGTACGTC.

The chain joins TRBV11-2 to TRBJ2-3; TRBD2 might be the D (5 bases). The CDR3 length is 13 residues. Germline-derived CDR1 and CDR2 are SGHAT and FQNNGV. Trimming left V 2 bases short and J 5 bases short, with 8 bases between. CDR3 sequence reads: CASSLWAGDTQYF. In nucleotides, the CDR3 is TGTGCCAGCAGCTTATGGGCGGGAGATACGCAGTATTTT.

This clone came up once. The chain employs TRBV2 and TRBJ1-2; TRBD1 matches 8 bases. Germline V gene data show CDR1 as SNHLY and CDR2 as FYNNEI. V dropped 6 bases and J dropped 4; count of bases not matched to a gene: 4. This CDR3 spans 13 amino acids. CDR3 bases: TGTGCCAGCAGGGACAGGGAGAGCTATGGCTACACCTTC. Translation gives CASRDRESYGYTF.

The genes are TRBV6-5 and TRBJ1-5; possibly TRBD1 for D (6 bases). This CDR3 comprises 13 residues. Germline V gene sequence: CDR1 MNHEY, CDR2 SVGAGI. The V end lost 4 bases, the J end lost 5 bases, and 9 bases lay between the germline ends. CDR3 protein: CASSWGQDQPQHF. CDR3 bases: TGTGCCAGCAGTTGGGGGCAGGATCAGCCCCAGCATTTT.

V gene TRBV7-8 combines with J gene TRBJ2-5; 11 bases match TRBD1. The CDR3 is 15 amino acids. The V gene end was trimmed by 5 bases and the J gene end by 7 bases; junction bases not matched to a gene: 9. Germline V lookup: CDR1 SGHVS, CDR2 FQNEAQ. CDR3 amino acids: CASSPGQGAYGTQYF. DNA for the CDR3: TGTGCCAGCAGCCCAGGACAGGGGGCTTACGGGACCCAGTACTTC.

This chain joins TRBV12-3 or TRBV12-4 and TRBJ2-1; D is ambiguous. The CDR3 is 13 residues long. V lost 7 bases, J lost 14 bases, and 21 bases lay in between. The CDR3 DNA follows: TGTGCCAGCACTCGAGACACCCCCGGTGCAGAGTTCTTC. Its translation: CASTRDTPGAEFF.

CDR3 protein: CASSEEGRGWETQYF. CDR3 sequence (DNA): TGTGCCAGCAGTGAAGAGGGCAGGGGGTGGGAGACCCAGTACTTC. This rearrangement joins TRBV2 to TRBJ2-5; 7 nucleotides align to TRBD1. J was trimmed by 5 bases and V by 1 base; bases with no gene match: 7. The CDR3 is 15 residues long. Germline lookup yields CDR1 SNHLY and CDR2 FYNNEI.

V usage is TRBV7-2 and J usage is TRBJ1-1, with D perhaps matching TRBD1 (6 bases). The CDR3 consists of 14 residues. CDR1 is SGHTA and CDR2 is FQGNSA in the germline V gene. V lost 5 bases, J lost 0 bases, and 10 bases lay in between. This CDR3 reads CASSLGQMNTEAFF. CDR3 DNA sequence: TGTGCCAGCAGCCTGGGACAAATGAACACTGAAGCTTTCTTT. Based on the CDR3 plus reference TRBV7-2 and TRBJ1-1, the full variable domain is GAGVSQSPSNKVTEKGKDVELRCDPISGHTALYWYRQSLGQGLEFLIYFQGNSAPDKSGLPSDRFSAERTGGSVSTLTIQRTQQEDSAVYLCASSLGQMNTEAFFGQGTRLTVV.

The V and J genes are TRBV6-5 and TRBJ1-2; D may be TRBD1 (6 bases). V lost 7 bases and J lost 8, with 23 bases in between. This CDR3 is 15 amino acids long. Germline lookup yields CDR1 MNHEY and CDR2 SVGAGI. The CDR3 DNA is TGTGCCAGCACCTCTTATTCAGGGGATTTGCGCGGCTACACCTTC. This gives the protein CASTSYSGDLRGYTF.

This chain uses TRBV6-6 with TRBJ2-3; 9 nucleotides align to TRBD2. Germline CDR1 and CDR2: MNHNY and SVGAGI (reference sequence). The CDR3 totals 13 residues. J gave up 8 bases and V 5 bases, and 5 bases lay outside the gene matches. CDR3 amino acids: CASSITSGSTQYF. CDR3 bases: TGTGCCAGCAGTATAACTAGCGGGTCTACGCAGTATTTT.

The J gene is TRBJ1-5, the V gene TRBV5-1; tentative D call: TRBD1 (5 bases). Between the trimmed V and J ends, which lost 1 base and 7 bases, there was a span of 12 bases. The CDR3 spans 14 residues. CDR1 and CDR2 from the germline V gene are SGHRS and YFSETQ. CDR3 loop: CASSLTGQNQPQHF. The DNA for the CDR3 is TGCGCCAGCAGCTTGACAGGACAAAACCAGCCCCAGCATTTT.

The chain carries TRBV10-3 and TRBJ1-5, with TRBD1 as a possible D gene (5 bases). V dropped 0 bases and J dropped 5 bases, with 14 bases sitting between them. Germline V gene data show CDR1 as ENHRY and CDR2 as SYGVKD. This CDR3 region has 16 residues. In DNA form, the CDR3 reads TGTGCCATCAGTGAGTCGACCCGCGGGACTCATCAGCCCCAGCATTTT. Amino acid sequence: CAISESTRGTHQPQHF.

This chain uses TRBV5-5 with TRBJ2-2; D is undetermined. V lost 3 bases to trimming and J lost 0 bases, with 12 bases between them. The germline V gene has CDR1 SGHKS and CDR2 YYEKEE (reference sequence). This CDR3 is built from 16 residues. For the CDR3, the DNA is TGTGCCAGCAGCTCCTCAGTAATTGCGAACACCGGGGAGCTGTTTTTT. Encoded protein: CASSSSVIANTGELFF.

This chain joins TRBV11-3 and TRBJ2-3; TRBD2 agrees at 7 bases. J gave up 3 bases and V 2 bases, and 17 bases lay outside the gene matches. The CDR3 is 19 amino acids. Germline V gene sequence: CDR1 SGHNT, CDR2 YENEEA. The CDR3 nucleotides read TGTGCCAGCAGCTTATCGTGGGGAGGGGCGCTCGAAAGAACAGATACGCAGTATTTT. Protein sequence: CASSLSWGGALERTDTQYF.

The chain uses TRBV3-1 (or the pseudogene TRBV3-2) and TRBJ2-5; weak D call: TRBD2 (5 bases). This CDR3 comprises 14 residues. Trimming pared 5 bases from V and 5 bases from J, leaving 15 bases between. Germline CDR1 and CDR2: LGHDT and YNNKEL (reference sequence). CDR3 bases: TGTGCCAGCAGCTCAAGGACTCTTTCGGAGACCCAGTACTTC. It yields the protein CASSSRTLSETQYF.

The chain couples TRBV3-1 (or the pseudogene TRBV3-2) to TRBJ1-1; tentative D call: TRBD1 (6 bases). Trimming cost V 0 bases and J 0 bases, with 17 bases left between them. CDR1 is LGHDT, CDR2 YNNKEL, per germline (reference sequence). This CDR3 contains 18 residues. The CDR3 DNA is TGTGCCAGCAGCCAAGAAAGGAGCCTGGACAGAGTGAACACTGAAGCTTTCTTT. Translation gives CASSQERSLDRVNTEAFF.